One and the same sample provided the 24 T cell receptor beta chains below, sequenced in a study of shared clonotypes between healthy human individuals. Sequencing used immunoSEQ multiplex PCR; TCRdb keeps in-frame clones, though not all of them. The sample yields over a million clones, about 77% seen once. Sequenced: memory CD4+ T cells sorted from blood. The subset here: CD45RA-negative fraction. The receptors derive from a man aged 18-30 years in good health.

The chain employs TRBV6-1 and TRBJ2-7; D is undetermined. CDR1 is MNHNS and CDR2 is SASEGT in the germline V gene. The CDR3 is 12 amino acids. Trimming removed 8 bases from V and 6 bases from J, with 14 bases in between. CDR3 bases: TGTGCCAGCCGAGGTGGCCCCCGCGAGCAGTACTTC. Protein product: CASRGGPREQYF.

This clone occurred once. This sequence joins TRBV7-8 and TRBJ2-2; tentatively, D is TRBD1 (6 bases). Germline CDR1 reads SGHVS; CDR2 reads FQNEAQ. V lost 4 bases and J 1 base, leaving 13 bases between the germline ends. There are 16 residues in the CDR3. The CDR3 is CASSSGRGKNTGELFF. The CDR3, as DNA: TGTGCCAGCAGCTCGGGCAGGGGCAAGAACACCGGGGAGCTGTTTTTT.

V gene TRBV6-1 combines with J gene TRBJ2-5; 7 bases agree with TRBD1. Germline lookup yields CDR1 MNHNS and CDR2 SASEGT. The CDR3 is 13 residues long. J gave up 4 bases and V 4 bases, and 3 bases lay outside the gene matches. The CDR3 DNA follows: TGTGCCAGCAGTGGCAACAGGGGAGAGACCCAGTACTTC. This translates into CASSGNRGETQYF.

The chain couples TRBV18 to TRBJ2-3; D not resolved. CDR1 and CDR2 from the germline V gene are KGHSH and LQKENI. The CDR3 totals 15 residues. V was trimmed by 4 bases and J by 2 bases, leaving 13 bases between them. The CDR3 nucleotides are TGTGCCAGCTCACTATCGCGACTGGCCACAGATACGCAGTATTTT. Translated, it gives CASSLSRLATDTQYF.

The rearrangement uses TRBV28 and TRBJ1-1, with 8 bases that match TRBD1. The V and J ends lost 5 bases and 4 bases, in that order; junction bases with no gene match: 6. The CDR3 totals 14 residues. Germline V gives CDR1 MDHEN, CDR2 SYDVKM. The CDR3 protein is CASSGSDRVTEAFF. The CDR3 nucleotides are TGTGCCAGCAGTGGGTCGGACAGGGTCACTGAAGCTTTCTTT.

This clone was recorded a few times. The rearrangement joins TRBV7-9 to TRBJ2-1; TRBD2 matches at 12 bases. The CDR3 runs to 15 residues. The V gene end was trimmed by 7 bases and the J gene end by 9 bases; junction bases not matched to a gene: 10. CDR1 and CDR2 (germline): SEHNR, FQNEAQ (reference sequence). The chain's CDR3 is CASNQRTSGVGEQFF. The CDR3 DNA follows: TGTGCCAGCAACCAAAGGACTAGCGGGGTGGGTGAGCAGTTCTTC.

DNA of the CDR3: TGTGCCAGCAGCCGAAGACTGGGAACAGATACGCAGTATTTT. Translated, it gives CASSRRLGTDTQYF. The genes are TRBV7-9 and TRBJ2-3; no firm D call. CDR1 is SEHNR and CDR2 is FQNEAQ in the germline V gene (reference sequence). V gave up 5 bases and J gave up 3 bases, with 12 bases separating them. CDR3 length: 14 amino acids.

J is TRBJ1-6 and V is TRBV11-2; 7 bases fit TRBD1. The ends lost 3 bases at V and 0 bases at J; junction bases unmatched: 8. Germline loops: CDR1 SGHAT, CDR2 FQNNGV. The CDR3 runs 18 residues. The DNA of the CDR3 is TGTGCCAGCAGCTTGAGAGGGACAGCCTCCTCCTATAATTCACCCCTCCACTTT. Amino acids: CASSLRGTASSYNSPLHF.

This chain connects TRBV10-3 to TRBJ2-3, with TRBD1 matching over 7 bases. Germline CDR1 is ENHRY and CDR2 is SYGVKD. J lost 0 bases, V lost 6 bases, and 12 bases had no gene match. The CDR3 sequence is 17 residues long. As DNA, the CDR3 is TGTGCCATCAGCCGGGACAGCGCGAAGACTAGCACAGATACGCAGTATTTT. Translation gives CAISRDSAKTSTDTQYF.

V gene TRBV30 combines with J gene TRBJ2-5; D gene uncertain. The CDR3 contains 12 residues. Germline CDR1 is GTSNPN and CDR2 is SVGIG (reference sequence). Trimming removed 3 bases at V and 5 bases at J, with 10 bases between. DNA for the CDR3: TGTGCCTGGAGAATAGGTCGGGAGACCCAGTACTTC. It yields the protein CAWRIGRETQYF.

The chain recombines TRBV9 with TRBJ2-1; TRBD2 matches 10 bases. Germline V lookup: CDR1 SGDLS, CDR2 YYNGEE. The junction had 7 bases not matched to a gene; V was cut back by 0 bases and J by 4 bases. The CDR3 totals 17 residues. In DNA, the CDR3 is TGTGCCAGCAGCGTAGTGCAAGGAGCGGGAGGGTACAATGAGCAGTTCTTC. This encodes CASSVVQGAGGYNEQFF.

The chain couples TRBV2 to TRBJ1-5, with D possibly matching TRBD1 (5 bases). V was clipped by 0 bases and J by 9 bases, with 15 bases between them. Germline V gene sequence: CDR1 SNHLY, CDR2 FYNNEI. The CDR3 is made up of 15 amino acids. The CDR3 reads CASSEATDKGLPQHF. The DNA for the CDR3 is TGTGCCAGCAGTGAAGCGACGGACAAGGGTTTGCCCCAGCATTTT.

This rearrangement joins TRBV27 to TRBJ2-7, with 10 bases lining up with TRBD2. This CDR3 region has 15 residues. J gave up 7 bases and V 2 bases, and 8 bases lay outside the gene matches. The germline CDR1 and CDR2 sequences are MNHEY and SMNVEV (reference sequence). The CDR3 here is CASSLGSGRNGEQYF. The CDR3 nucleotides are TGTGCCAGCAGTTTAGGTAGCGGGAGGAATGGGGAGCAGTACTTC.

The rearrangement joins TRBV4-3 to TRBJ2-7, with a possible D match to TRBD1 (6 bases). V lost 2 bases and J 4 bases, leaving 9 bases between the germline ends. The germline gives CDR1 LGHNA, CDR2 YSLEER. The CDR3 loop spans 13 amino acids. CDR3 amino acids: CASSQSGQYEQYF. CDR3 sequence (DNA): TGCGCCAGCAGCCAAAGCGGACAGTACGAGCAGTACTTC.

V is TRBV14 and J is TRBJ2-1; D is uncertain. The V gene's germline CDR1 is SGHDN and CDR2 FVKESK. The V end was cut by 0 bases, the J end by 12 bases, with 6 bases between. The CDR3 has 11 residues. DNA for the CDR3: TGTGCCAGCAGCCAAGATAGGGTGCAGTTCTTC. Its protein is CASSQDRVQFF.

V is TRBV18 and J is TRBJ1-6; D unclear. This CDR3 comprises 15 residues. Trimming cost V 2 bases and J 5 bases, with 10 bases left between them. CDR1 is KGHSH, CDR2 LQKENI, per germline. The CDR3 DNA sequence: TGTGCCAGCTCACCAAGCGGGCGAGATAATTCACCCCTCCACTTT. Translation gives CASSPSGRDNSPLHF.

The chain joins TRBV7-2 to TRBJ1-5, with 7 positions matching TRBD1. The germline gives CDR1 SGHTA, CDR2 FQGNSA. This CDR3 is built from 13 residues. Germline trimming cut 5 bases from V and 8 bases from J; bases unmatched to any gene: 6. CDR3 DNA sequence: TGTGCCAGCAGCCAGGGGGGTAGCGAGCCCCAGCATTTT. Protein sequence: CASSQGGSEPQHF.

In its sample, this clone was seen a few times. This rearrangement joins TRBV28 to TRBJ1-1, with D uncertain. The V gene's germline CDR1 is MDHEN and CDR2 SYDVKM. Deletions cut 5 bases from V and 7 bases from J, with 20 bases between. The CDR3 runs 15 residues. The CDR3 nucleotides are TGTGCCAGCAGTGCCCAAAAACGAGGGCCTCGTGAAGCTTTCTTT. Encoded protein: CASSAQKRGPREAFF. The entire variable domain, with the rest obtained from reference TRBV28 and TRBJ1-1, is as follows: DVKVTQSSRYLVKRTGEKVFLECVQDMDHENMFWYRQDPGLGLRLIYFSYDVKMKEKGDIPEGYSVSREKKERFSLILESASTNQTSMYLCASSAQKRGPREAFFGQGTRLTVV.

The V gene is TRBV7-9, the J gene TRBJ1-4, with D possibly being TRBD1 (6 bases). Germline V CDR1 and CDR2: SEHNR, FQNEAQ (reference sequence). The CDR3 extends over 12 amino acids. V dropped 6 bases and J dropped 8 bases, with 10 bases sitting between them. The CDR3 region has the DNA TGTGCCAGCAGGACAGGTGAAGAAAAACTGTTTTTT. Translation: CASRTGEEKLFF.

The chain combines TRBV9 with TRBJ2-3; tentatively, D is TRBD2 (6 bases). The CDR3 has 17 residues. The ends were cut back, 4 bases at V and 0 bases at J, with 18 bases in the middle. The germline V gene encodes CDR1 SGDLS and CDR2 YYNGEE. In DNA, the CDR3 is TGTGCCAGCAGCCTCCGGCCTAGCGCCTCTAGCACAGATACGCAGTATTTT. This translates into CASSLRPSASSTDTQYF. Filled out from reference TRBV9 and TRBJ2-3, the complete variable domain reads DSGVTQTPKHLITATGQRVTLRCSPRSGDLSVYWYQQSLDQGLQFLIQYYNGEERAKGNILERFSAQQFPDLHSELNLSSLELGDSALYFCASSLRPSASSTDTQYFGPGTRLTVL.

This chain joins TRBV7-2 and TRBJ2-7; 10 bases fit TRBD1. This CDR3 is built from 15 residues. V was pared by 1 base and J by 2 bases, with 2 bases of the junction left unmatched. Germline V gene sequence: CDR1 SGHTA, CDR2 FQGNSA. CDR3: CASSLEGTGAYEQYF. The CDR3 DNA sequence: TGTGCCAGCAGCTTAGAAGGGACAGGGGCCTACGAGCAGTACTTC.

In its sample, this clone was seen once. The genes are TRBV2 and TRBJ2-7; 7 nucleotides match TRBD1. With V trimmed by 7 bases and J by 6 bases, 15 bases remained unmatched. Germline CDR1 is SNHLY and CDR2 is FYNNEI. This CDR3 region has 15 residues. CDR3 protein: CASTLRTGARGEQYF. The CDR3, as DNA: TGTGCCAGCACCTTAAGGACAGGCGCTAGGGGCGAGCAGTACTTC.

The chain has TRBV19 and TRBJ1-5; 8 positions agree with TRBD1. After removal of 5 bases from V and 6 bases from J, the junction contained 9 bases not matched to a gene. Germline CDR1 LNHDA, CDR2 SQIVND (reference sequence). The CDR3 extends over 15 amino acids. CDR3 nucleotide sequence: TGTGCCAGTAGTGTGCACAGGGGGGTTGGTCAGCCCCAGCATTTT. Translating gives CASSVHRGVGQPQHF.

The chain links TRBV7-2 to TRBJ1-3; the D is unclear. Between the trimmed V and J ends, which lost 1 base and 5 bases, there was a span of 12 bases. This CDR3 spans 15 amino acids. Germline CDR1 and CDR2: SGHTA and FQGNSA. The CDR3 nucleotides are TGTGCCAGCAGCTTAGTAGGGAACGGAAGAAACACCATATATTTT. Its protein is CASSLVGNGRNTIYF.